Presented here are 18 T cell receptor beta chains from one specimen sequenced in a study of cytomegalovirus exposure and HLA in healthy donors. PCR was performed using 60 Vbeta and 13 Jbeta primers. Profiling relied on immunoSEQ multiplex PCR, and the TCRdb table lists in-frame clones only, not all of them. The sample includes around 200,000 clones, under 80% of them seen just once. Sequenced input: PBMCs. These receptors all come from a man aged 30-40 years in good health and CMV-seropositive.

This chain links TRBV12-5 with TRBJ2-5, with D uncertain. Trimming left V 1 base short and J 5 bases short, with 14 bases between. CDR1 is LGHNT and CDR2 is FRNRAP in the germline V gene. The CDR3 extends over 15 amino acids. The CDR3 nucleotides are TGTGCTAGTGGTTTGGGGGCTGGGTGGGCGGAGACCCAGTACTTC. It yields the protein CASGLGAGWAETQYF.

The rearrangement links TRBV7-9 to TRBJ2-7, with 8 bases identical to TRBD1. The CDR3 is 14 residues long. With V trimmed by 1 base and J by 2 bases, 1 base remained unmatched. Germline CDR1 SEHNR, CDR2 FQNEAQ (reference sequence). CDR3 DNA sequence: TGTGCCAGCAGCTTAGGGACAGGGCCCTACGAGCAGTACTTC. Its protein product is CASSLGTGPYEQYF.

CDR3 bases: TGCGCCAGCAGCCTTCTACTAGCGGACGACAATGAGCAGTTCTTC. Its translation is CASSLLLADDNEQFF. The rearrangement joins TRBV4-3 to TRBJ2-1; TRBD2 matches at 8 bases. This CDR3 contains 15 residues. Trimming took 4 bases from V and 5 from J; bases not matched to a gene: 7. The germline V gene has CDR1 LGHNA and CDR2 YSLEER.

This chain links TRBV7-9 with TRBJ1-5; 7 bases align to TRBD1. The CDR3 consists of 14 residues. Germline V lookup: CDR1 SEHNR, CDR2 FQNEAQ (reference sequence). Trimming at V came to 5 bases and at J to 3 bases, leaving 4 bases not matched to a gene. The CDR3 region has the DNA TGTGCCAGCAGCGCCGACAGGGCCAATCAGCCCCAGCATTTT. Translation gives CASSADRANQPQHF.

The gene calls are TRBV11-2 and TRBJ2-1; TRBD2 matches 9 bases. CDR1 SGHAT and CDR2 FQNNGV come from the germline V gene. The ends lost 4 bases at V and 2 bases at J; junction bases unmatched: 3. The CDR3 sequence is 15 residues long. CDR3 sequence: CASSSTSGAYNEQFF. CDR3 bases: TGTGCCAGCAGCTCGACTAGCGGAGCCTACAATGAGCAGTTCTTC.

The J gene is TRBJ1-2, the V gene TRBV5-1, with D perhaps TRBD1 (5 bases). The V gene lost 0 bases and the J gene lost 2 bases, with 8 bases spanning the gap. CDR3 size: 14 residues. Germline values: CDR1 SGHRS, CDR2 YFSETQ. CDR3 DNA sequence: TGCGCCAGCAGCTTGGGACGACAGAACTATGGCTACACCTTC. Its protein is CASSLGRQNYGYTF.

This clone turned up a few times. The rearrangement links TRBV5-1 to TRBJ2-2; TRBD2 matches at 8 bases. CDR1 SGHRS and CDR2 YFSETQ come from the germline V gene. The length of the CDR3 is 15 residues. Trimming at V came to 2 bases and at J to 1 base, leaving 1 base not matched to a gene. The CDR3 coding sequence is TGCGCCAGCAGCTTTAGCGGGGTGAACACCGGGGAGCTGTTTTTT. Its protein product is CASSFSGVNTGELFF.

The chain combines TRBV19 with TRBJ2-5, with TRBD1 matching 7 bases. With 3 bases clipped from V and 7 bases from J, the junction kept 8 bases outside the gene matches. Germline assignment: CDR1 LNHDA and CDR2 SQIVND (reference sequence). The CDR3 has 14 amino acids. CDR3 region: CASSIPGQLGTQYF. CDR3 nucleotides: TGTGCCAGTAGTATTCCGGGACAGTTGGGGACCCAGTACTTC.

The V and J genes are TRBV5-6 and TRBJ2-1; D might be TRBD2 (6 bases). Germline values: CDR1 SGHDT, CDR2 YYEEEE. Deletions cut 6 bases from V and 3 bases from J, with 13 bases between. The CDR3 loop spans 14 amino acids. CDR3 sequence reads: CASTPGDYYNEQFF. In DNA form, the CDR3 reads TGTGCCAGCACCCCGGGGGATTACTACAATGAGCAGTTCTTC.

V usage is TRBV9 and J usage is TRBJ1-1; D not resolved. Between the trimmed V and J ends, which lost 0 bases and 0 bases, there was a span of 3 bases. Germline CDR1 reads SGDLS; CDR2 reads YYNGEE. CDR3 size: 13 residues. The CDR3 protein is CASSVDMNTEAFF. CDR3 bases: TGTGCCAGCAGCGTAGATATGAACACTGAAGCTTTCTTT.

The chain carries TRBV5-4 and TRBJ1-6; perhaps TRBD1 as D (5 bases). The V end was cut by 4 bases, the J end by 10 bases, with 21 bases between. The CDR3 sequence is 16 residues long. The V gene's germline CDR1 is SGHNT and CDR2 YYREEE (reference sequence). The CDR3 DNA reads as TGTGCCAGCAGCCGCGTAAGTGGCGGGGCAGGGTCACCCCTCCACTTT. This translates into CASSRVSGGAGSPLHF.

The chain links TRBV6-4 to TRBJ1-1; tentatively, D is TRBD1 (6 bases). V gave up 6 bases and J gave up 3 bases, with 17 bases separating them. CDR3 length: 15 residues. CDR1 and CDR2 from the germline V gene are MRHNA and SNTAGT. DNA for the CDR3: TGTGCCAGCAGCCCTACAGGGATTCGTGACACTGAAGCTTTCTTT. This gives the protein CASSPTGIRDTEAFF.

The rearrangement uses TRBV11-2 and TRBJ2-1; tentative D call: TRBD2 (6 bases). The length of the CDR3 is 15 residues. Germline CDR1 reads SGHAT; CDR2 reads FQNNGV. Trimming shortened V by 5 bases and J by 1 base, and 12 bases separated the two germline ends. DNA of the CDR3: TGTGCCAGCAGCATCAGCGGGCTGTCCTACAATGAGCAGTTCTTC. Its translation is CASSISGLSYNEQFF.

CDR3 amino acids: CASSLGQAQPQHF. CDR3 in DNA: TGCGCCAGCAGCTTGGGGCAGGCTCAGCCCCAGCATTTT. V usage is TRBV5-1 and J usage is TRBJ1-5; D is unclear. CDR1 SGHRS and CDR2 YFSETQ come from the germline V gene. There are 13 residues in the CDR3. V dropped 0 bases and J dropped 6 bases, with 7 bases sitting between them. The variable domain in full, with the rest retrieved from reference TRBV5-1 and TRBJ1-5, is KAGVTQTPRYLIKTRGQQVTLSCSPISGHRSVSWYQQTPGQGLQFLFEYFSETQRNKGNFPGRFSGRQFSNSRSEMNVSTLELGDSALYLCASSLGQAQPQHFGDGTRLSIL.

The chain carries TRBV18 and TRBJ2-5, with TRBD1 as a possible D gene (6 bases). The length of the CDR3 is 15 residues. V was shortened by 4 bases and J by 4 bases, with 16 bases between the two germline ends. Per germline, CDR1 KGHSH and CDR2 LQKENI. CDR3 protein: CASSLTTGSRETQYF. In DNA form, the CDR3 reads TGTGCCAGCTCACTGACCACAGGGTCCCGAGAGACCCAGTACTTC.

V gene TRBV30 combines with J gene TRBJ2-5; 7 bases are shared with TRBD2. From germline, CDR1 is GTSNPN and CDR2 SVGIG (reference sequence). The CDR3 sequence is 13 residues long. The ends lost 0 bases at V and 2 bases at J; junction bases unmatched: 0. Here the CDR3 reads CAWSVGGQETQYF. The CDR3 bases are TGTGCCTGGAGTGTGGGGGGGCAAGAGACCCAGTACTTC.

As regards this clone: The sample contains more than one DNA sequence encoding this CDR3. The chain has TRBV21-1 and TRBJ1-2. TRBV21-1 is a pseudogene locus. The length of the CDR3 is 15 residues. CDR3 nucleotides: TGTGCCAGCAGCAAACGGGGGGTAGAAGACTATGGCTACACCTTC. Protein product: CASSKRGVEDYGYTF.

This sequence joins TRBV9 and TRBJ2-7, with D hard to call. V dropped 4 bases and J dropped 6 bases, with 14 bases sitting between them. Germline V gene lookup returns CDR1 SGDLS and CDR2 YYNGEE. This CDR3 contains 13 residues. The CDR3 coding sequence is TGTGCCAGCAGCTACGGTAGAGATCTCGAGCAGTACTTC. The encoded protein is CASSYGRDLEQYF.